One and the same sample provided the 32 T cell receptor beta chains below, sequenced in a study of blood T cell repertoires in COVID-19. Clones were sequenced by immunoSEQ multiplex PCR, and TCRdb holds only the in-frame ones, with some missing. The table lists roughly 250,000 clones, roughly 90% of them singletons. The sample comprised PBMCs or T cells enriched from blood (not recorded which). The receptors here all came from a woman aged 40 to 49 with acute COVID-19.

The chain links TRBV4-2 to TRBJ1-1, with 9 nucleotides matching TRBD1. This CDR3 contains 16 residues. Germline values: CDR1 LGHNA, CDR2 YNFKEQ. After removal of 2 bases from V and 2 bases from J, the junction contained 6 bases not matched to a gene. The CDR3 DNA sequence: TGTGCCAGCAGCCAAAATTGGGACAGGGCTAACACTGAAGCTTTCTTT. This encodes CASSQNWDRANTEAFF.

The V call is TRBV3-1 (or the pseudogene TRBV3-2), the J call TRBJ2-5, with TRBD1 matching over 8 bases. The CDR3 is 17 amino acids. Germline CDR1 and CDR2: LGHDT and YNNKEL (reference sequence). J was trimmed by 5 bases and V by 1 base; bases with no gene match: 12. The CDR3 nucleotides read TGTGCCAGCAGCCAAGTGAAGCGACAGGGGTGGAAGGAGACCCAGTACTTC. Its translation is CASSQVKRQGWKETQYF.

The chain carries TRBV27 and TRBJ1-3; D might be TRBD1 (5 bases). V was clipped by 6 bases and J by 4 bases, with 10 bases between them. This CDR3 is 13 amino acids long. Germline CDR1 is MNHEY and CDR2 is SMNVEV (reference sequence). The CDR3 nucleotides are TGTGCCAGCAGGCCGACAGCCGGAAACACCATATATTTT. Residues: CASRPTAGNTIYF.

The chain is built from TRBV4-1 and TRBJ1-2; D gene unclear. The CDR3 has 15 residues. V was cut by 0 bases and J by 8 bases, with 16 bases left in between. Looked up from germline, CDR1 is MGHRA and CDR2 is YSYEKL. CDR3 coding DNA: TGCGCCAGCAGCCAAGATCTTGTGTTCAGGCGCGGCTACACCTTC. Translating it yields CASSQDLVFRRGYTF.

The chain has TRBV5-1 and TRBJ1-2; TRBD1 agrees at 7 bases. V shed 3 bases and J 7 bases; nucleotides not matched to a gene: 9. Germline CDR1 SGHRS, CDR2 YFSETQ. The CDR3 sequence is 14 residues long. The CDR3 here is CASSSTQGFGGYTF. Written as DNA, the CDR3 is TGCGCCAGCAGCTCTACACAGGGGTTCGGTGGCTACACCTTC.

The chain carries TRBV29-1 and TRBJ1-4; TRBD1 matches at 8 bases. The CDR3 runs to 13 residues. With V trimmed by 1 base and J by 5 bases, 0 bases remained unmatched. Germline loops: CDR1 SQVTM, CDR2 ANQGSEA. CDR3 amino acids: CSVEGQGNEKLFF. The CDR3, as DNA: TGCAGCGTTGAAGGACAGGGGAATGAAAAACTGTTTTTT.

This clone came up once. The V and J genes are TRBV18 and TRBJ1-1; D not certain. Trimming cost V 1 base and J 4 bases, with 10 bases left between them. The CDR3 loop spans 14 amino acids. CDR1 is KGHSH and CDR2 is LQKENI in the germline V gene. Written as DNA, the CDR3 is TGTGCCAGCTCACCACTATCTGCGGTCACTGAAGCTTTCTTT. Its protein product is CASSPLSAVTEAFF.

The chain employs TRBV5-5 and TRBJ2-7, with D perhaps TRBD1 (6 bases). The V end was cut by 3 bases, the J end by 8 bases, with 12 bases between. The CDR3 consists of 12 residues. Germline V CDR1 and CDR2: SGHKS, YYEKEE (reference sequence). The CDR3 DNA reads as TGTGCCAGCAGCTCGGACAGTGGCAAGCAGTACTTC. It yields the protein CASSSDSGKQYF.

J is TRBJ2-7 and V is TRBV9, with TRBD1 as a possible D gene (5 bases). Per the germline V gene, CDR1 is SGDLS and CDR2 is YYNGEE. The V end was cut by 0 bases, the J end by 6 bases, with 10 bases between. This CDR3 has 13 amino acids. The CDR3 DNA is TGTGCCAGCAGCGTAGGGGGCACTTTCGAGCAGTACTTC. It yields the protein CASSVGGTFEQYF.

The rearrangement joins TRBV6-5 to TRBJ2-7; 7 nucleotides align to TRBD1. In germline, CDR1 is MNHEY, CDR2 SVGAGI. This CDR3 is built from 14 residues. Trimming took 7 bases from V and 0 from J; bases not matched to a gene: 6. Here the CDR3 reads CASNKGQLSYEQYF. CDR3 nucleotide sequence: TGTGCCAGCAATAAGGGACAGCTCTCCTACGAGCAGTACTTC.

This chain links TRBV2 with TRBJ2-5, with D tentatively TRBD2 (5 bases). CDR1 and CDR2 (germline): SNHLY, FYNNEI. Trimming shortened V by 4 bases and J by 5 bases, and 11 bases separated the two germline ends. The CDR3 has 13 amino acids. The CDR3 region is CASSGGWRETQYF. The CDR3 DNA reads as TGTGCCAGCAGTGGGGGATGGAGGGAGACCCAGTACTTC.

The chain uses TRBV5-1 and TRBJ2-3; TRBD2 agrees at 14 bases. This CDR3 spans 17 amino acids. CDR1 and CDR2 from the germline V gene are SGHRS and YFSETQ. V dropped 4 bases and J dropped 6; count of bases not matched to a gene: 10. CDR3 sequence (DNA): TGCGCCAGCAGCACCCCGACTAGCGGGAGGGCCGATGATACGCAGTATTTT. This gives the protein CASSTPTSGRADDTQYF.

The rearrangement uses TRBV2 and TRBJ1-1; TRBD1 matches at 7 bases. Germline V gives CDR1 SNHLY, CDR2 FYNNEI. CDR3 length equals 13 residues. Germline trimming cut 5 bases from V and 2 bases from J; bases unmatched to any gene: 2. This CDR3 is CASSYRGNTEAFF. The CDR3 nucleotides read TGTGCCAGCAGTTACAGGGGCAACACTGAAGCTTTCTTT.

J is TRBJ1-2 and V is TRBV7-9; 8 nucleotides line up with TRBD1. V lost 4 bases and J lost 4; bases outside the gene matches: 11. The CDR3 is 16 residues long. Per the germline V gene, CDR1 is SEHNR and CDR2 is FQNEAQ (reference sequence). CDR3 coding DNA: TGTGCCAGCAGCTCGTATAGGGGACAGGCCTTCTATGGCTACACCTTC. Its protein is CASSSYRGQAFYGYTF.

This chain links TRBV11-3 with TRBJ2-1, with D possibly TRBD2 on 5 matching bases. V dropped 0 bases and J dropped 10 bases, with 16 bases sitting between them. Germline CDR1 SGHNT, CDR2 YENEEA. The CDR3 extends over 15 amino acids. The CDR3 DNA reads as TGTGCCAGCAGCTTAGATGCTCTAGCATTCCGGGAGCAGTTCTTC. This translates into CASSLDALAFREQFF.

The chain is built from TRBV28 and TRBJ1-5; D unclear. Deletions cut 6 bases from V and 2 bases from J, with 11 bases between. The germline V gene encodes CDR1 MDHEN and CDR2 SYDVKM. This CDR3 has 14 residues. DNA for the CDR3: TGTGCCAGCAGCCGATGGAGGGGCAATCAGCCCCAGCATTTT. Amino acids: CASSRWRGNQPQHF.

Only one count was recorded for this clone. The chain is built from TRBV2 and TRBJ1-1, with D unclear. CDR1 and CDR2 (germline): SNHLY, FYNNEI. There are 12 residues in the CDR3. Trimming left V 6 bases short and J 1 base short, with 6 bases between. CDR3 sequence: CASRIRNTEAFF. The CDR3 DNA reads as TGTGCCAGCAGGATCAGGAACACTGAAGCTTTCTTT. The variable domain in full, with the rest retrieved from reference TRBV2 and TRBJ1-1, is EPEVTQTPSHQVTQMGQEVILRCVPISNHLYFYWYRQILGQKVEFLVSFYNNEISEKSEIFDDQFSVERPDGSNFTLKIRSTKLEDSAMYFCASRIRNTEAFFGQGTRLTVV.

The J gene is TRBJ2-2, the V gene TRBV2; a weak D match, TRBD2 (5 bases). The germline V gene has CDR1 SNHLY and CDR2 FYNNEI. This CDR3 has 13 residues. V was trimmed by 7 bases and J by 3 bases, leaving 9 bases between them. The CDR3 spells CASKAADTGELFF. The CDR3 nucleotides read TGTGCCAGCAAAGCGGCGGACACCGGGGAGCTGTTTTTT.

The chain combines TRBV7-2 with TRBJ2-1; TRBD2 agrees at 8 bases. Germline CDR1 reads SGHTA; CDR2 reads FQGNSA. Germline trimming cut 7 bases from V and 10 bases from J; bases unmatched to any gene: 9. The CDR3 contains 13 residues. The CDR3 protein is CASNREGLGEQFF. Written as DNA, the CDR3 is TGTGCCAGCAATCGGGAGGGCCTGGGCGAGCAGTTCTTC.

The chain carries TRBV7-2 and TRBJ2-2; no clear D. Trimming left V 5 bases short and J 8 bases short, with 15 bases between. This CDR3 spans 14 amino acids. Germline V gives CDR1 SGHTA, CDR2 FQGNSA. The CDR3 spells CASSLRVSFGELFF. The CDR3 DNA sequence: TGTGCCAGCAGCCTCCGGGTTTCATTTGGGGAGCTGTTTTTT.

The chain has TRBV5-5 and TRBJ2-7, with D possibly matching TRBD2 (7 bases). The CDR3 is 14 residues long. The germline V and J ends were trimmed by 3 bases and 3 bases, with 13 bases remaining between them. Germline V gene lookup returns CDR1 SGHKS and CDR2 YYEKEE (reference sequence). The CDR3 loop reads CASSWGGYDYEQYF. In DNA form, the CDR3 reads TGTGCCAGCAGCTGGGGGGGCTACGACTACGAGCAGTACTTC.

The chain joins TRBV30 to TRBJ1-6; weak D call: TRBD1 (5 bases). Germline lookup yields CDR1 GTSNPN and CDR2 SVGIG (reference sequence). CDR3 size: 12 residues. V lost 7 bases, J lost 9 bases, and 13 bases lay in between. CDR3 protein: CASVGGGSPLHF. The CDR3 DNA sequence: TGTGCCTCAGTCGGGGGGGGTTCACCCCTCCACTTT. The full variable domain, with the rest looked up from reference TRBV30 and TRBJ1-6, is SQTIHQWPATLVQPVGSPLSLECTVEGTSNPNLYWYRQAAGRGLQLLFYSVGIGQISSEVPQNLSASRPQDRQFILSSKKLLLSDSGFYLCASVGGGSPLHFGNGTRLTVT.

The rearrangement joins TRBV2 to TRBJ2-1, with 8 bases fitting TRBD2. Germline loops: CDR1 SNHLY, CDR2 FYNNEI. CDR3 length equals 15 residues. V lost 6 bases to trimming and J lost 0 bases; unmatched junction nucleotides: 4. The CDR3 is CASRVAGSSYNEQFF. The DNA of the CDR3 is TGTGCCAGCAGAGTAGCGGGAAGCTCCTACAATGAGCAGTTCTTC.

This sequence joins TRBV9 and TRBJ1-2, with TRBD1 matching over 9 bases. Germline CDR1 SGDLS, CDR2 YYNGEE. CDR3 size: 14 residues. The trim removed 3 bases at V and 2 bases at J, leaving 2 bases unmatched. The CDR3 coding sequence is TGTGCCAGCAGCGGGGGACAGGGAAACTATGGCTACACCTTC. Translated, it gives CASSGGQGNYGYTF.

This sequence joins TRBV12-5 and TRBJ2-7, with 9 bases fitting TRBD2. This CDR3 contains 14 residues. Germline V gene lookup returns CDR1 LGHNT and CDR2 FRNRAP. Trimming cost V 2 bases and J 3 bases; bases outside gene matches: 2. The CDR3 spells CASGLLTSGYEQYF. Written as DNA, the CDR3 is TGTGCTAGTGGTTTGTTGACTAGCGGCTACGAGCAGTACTTC. The full variable domain, its missing parts supplied by reference TRBV12-5 and TRBJ2-7, is DARVTQTPRHKVTEMGQEVTMRCQPILGHNTVFWYRQTMMQGLELLAYFRNRAPLDDSGMPKDRFSAEMPDATLATLKIQPSEPRDSAVYFCASGLLTSGYEQYFGPGTRLTVT.

The chain couples TRBV5-1 to TRBJ2-2, with 9 bases fitting TRBD1. The CDR3 runs to 15 residues. The germline V gene has CDR1 SGHRS and CDR2 YFSETQ. V lost 1 base, J lost 7 bases, and 5 bases stayed unmatched. The CDR3 loop is CASSLWDRVGGELFF. CDR3 DNA: TGCGCCAGCAGCTTGTGGGACAGGGTAGGCGGGGAGCTGTTTTTT.

This chain uses TRBV3-1 (or the pseudogene TRBV3-2) with TRBJ1-5; 9 bases align to TRBD1. V trimming: 5 bases; J trimming: 1 base; junction bases outside the gene matches: 6. CDR1 is LGHDT, CDR2 YNNKEL, per germline (reference sequence). The CDR3 length is 16 residues. CDR3 nucleotide sequence: TGTGCCAGCAGCGATACACAGGGGGCGAGCAATCAGCCCCAGCATTTT. This codes for CASSDTQGASNQPQHF.

This chain uses TRBV5-4 with TRBJ1-1, with TRBD1 identical over 9 bases. This CDR3 has 15 residues. V shed 2 bases, J shed 1 base, and the junction held 3 bases outside the gene matches. In germline, CDR1 is SGHNT, CDR2 YYREEE (reference sequence). CDR3 in DNA: TGTGCCAGCAGCTTATGGACAGGGGCGAACACTGAAGCTTTCTTT. Translation: CASSLWTGANTEAFF. The full variable domain, rest sourced from reference TRBV5-4 and TRBJ1-1, is ETGVTQSPTHLIKTRGQQVTLRCSSQSGHNTVSWYQQALGQGPQFIFQYYREEENGRGNFPPRFSGLQFPNYSSELNVNALELDDSALYLCASSLWTGANTEAFFGQGTRLTVV.

This chain connects TRBV18 to TRBJ2-7; 8 nucleotides agree with TRBD1. CDR1 is KGHSH, CDR2 LQKENI, per germline. V shed 0 bases, J shed 3 bases, and the junction held 4 bases outside the gene matches. The CDR3 runs 15 residues. DNA of the CDR3: TGTGCCAGCTCACCACCGTCAGGGGGCGTCTACGAGCAGTACTTC. Protein sequence: CASSPPSGGVYEQYF.

The chain is built from TRBV5-4 and TRBJ2-3; the match to TRBD2 covers 8 bases. The V segment lost 4 bases and the J segment 1 base; nucleotides outside the gene matches: 8. Germline V gene lookup returns CDR1 SGHNT and CDR2 YYREEE (reference sequence). The length of the CDR3 is 16 residues. The CDR3 DNA reads TGTGCCAGCAGCGCCGGACTAGCACCCGGCACAGATACGCAGTATTTT. This sequence encodes CASSAGLAPGTDTQYF.

A remark on this clone: Other nucleotide sequences from this sample produce the same CDR3. The V call is TRBV29-1, the J call TRBJ1-2, with no clear D. Germline V CDR1 and CDR2: SQVTM, ANQGSEA. V lost 7 bases and J 1 base, leaving 10 bases between the germline ends. The CDR3 sequence is 12 residues long. This CDR3 is CSAGTGNYGYTF. CDR3 nucleotide sequence: TGCAGCGCCGGAACGGGTAACTATGGCTACACCTTC.

This sequence joins TRBV19 and TRBJ1-1, with TRBD1 matching over 8 bases. The CDR3 covers 14 residues. Trimming took 6 bases from V and 3 from J; bases not matched to a gene: 6. Germline-derived CDR1 and CDR2 are LNHDA and SQIVND (reference sequence). CDR3 DNA: TGTGCCAGTAGCTACAGGGGGAGGGACACTGAAGCTTTCTTT. Its protein product is CASSYRGRDTEAFF.